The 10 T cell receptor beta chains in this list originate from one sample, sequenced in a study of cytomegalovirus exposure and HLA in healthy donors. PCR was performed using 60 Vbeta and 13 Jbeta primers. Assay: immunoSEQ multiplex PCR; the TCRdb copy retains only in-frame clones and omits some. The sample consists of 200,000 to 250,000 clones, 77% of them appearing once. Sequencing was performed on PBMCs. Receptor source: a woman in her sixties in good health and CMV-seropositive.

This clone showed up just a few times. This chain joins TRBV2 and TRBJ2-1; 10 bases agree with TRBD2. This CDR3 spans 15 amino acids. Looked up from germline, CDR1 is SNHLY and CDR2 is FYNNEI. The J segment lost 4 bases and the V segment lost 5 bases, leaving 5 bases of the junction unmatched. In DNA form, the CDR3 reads TGTGCCAGCAGTTCCCTAGCGGGGGATTACAATGAGCAGTTCTTC. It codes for CASSSLAGDYNEQFF.

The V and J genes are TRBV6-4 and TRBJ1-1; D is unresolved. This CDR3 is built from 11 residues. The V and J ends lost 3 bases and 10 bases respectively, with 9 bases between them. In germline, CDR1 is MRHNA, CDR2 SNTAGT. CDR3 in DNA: TGTGCCAGCAGTGATTTAACAAGAGCTTTCTTT. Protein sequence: CASSDLTRAFF.

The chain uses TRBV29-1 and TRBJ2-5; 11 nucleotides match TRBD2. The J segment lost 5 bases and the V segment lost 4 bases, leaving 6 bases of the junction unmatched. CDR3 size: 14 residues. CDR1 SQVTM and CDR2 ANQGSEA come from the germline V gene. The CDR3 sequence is CSVVLAGGGETQYF. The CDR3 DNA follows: TGCAGCGTTGTCCTAGCGGGGGGAGGTGAGACCCAGTACTTC.

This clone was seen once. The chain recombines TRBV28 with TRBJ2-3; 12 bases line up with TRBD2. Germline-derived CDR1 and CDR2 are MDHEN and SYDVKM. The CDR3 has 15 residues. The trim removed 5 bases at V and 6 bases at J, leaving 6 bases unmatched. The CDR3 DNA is TGTGCCAGCAGTCGGACTAGCGGGGTCATCGATACGCAGTATTTT. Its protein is CASSRTSGVIDTQYF.

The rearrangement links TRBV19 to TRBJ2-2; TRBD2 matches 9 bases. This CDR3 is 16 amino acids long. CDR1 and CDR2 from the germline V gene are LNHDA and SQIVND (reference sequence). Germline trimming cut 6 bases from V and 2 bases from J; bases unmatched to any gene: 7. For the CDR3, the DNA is TGTGCCAGTAGCTATAATAGCGGGAGTAACACCGGGGAGCTGTTTTTT. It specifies CASSYNSGSNTGELFF.

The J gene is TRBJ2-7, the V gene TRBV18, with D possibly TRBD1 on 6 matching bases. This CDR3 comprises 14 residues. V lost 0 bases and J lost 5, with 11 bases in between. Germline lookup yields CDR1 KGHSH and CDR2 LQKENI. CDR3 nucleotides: TGTGCCAGCTCACCACCCTCAGGGACACACGAGCAGTACTTC. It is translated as CASSPPSGTHEQYF.

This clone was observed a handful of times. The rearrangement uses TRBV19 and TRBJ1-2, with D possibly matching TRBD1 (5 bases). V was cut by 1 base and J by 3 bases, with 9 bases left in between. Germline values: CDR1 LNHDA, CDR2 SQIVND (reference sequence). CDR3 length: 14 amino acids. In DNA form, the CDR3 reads TGTGCCAGTAGTATAGGGGGCGCATACTATGGCTACACCTTC. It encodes CASSIGGAYYGYTF.

The CDR3 region has the DNA TGCGCCAGCAGCCCGGGACAGGGGGCGAATGAGCAGTTCTTC. It translates to CASSPGQGANEQFF. The V and J genes are TRBV5-1 and TRBJ2-1; 12 nucleotides line up with TRBD1. V lost 4 bases and J lost 7; bases outside the gene matches: 3. The CDR3 contains 14 residues. The germline V gene encodes CDR1 SGHRS and CDR2 YFSETQ.

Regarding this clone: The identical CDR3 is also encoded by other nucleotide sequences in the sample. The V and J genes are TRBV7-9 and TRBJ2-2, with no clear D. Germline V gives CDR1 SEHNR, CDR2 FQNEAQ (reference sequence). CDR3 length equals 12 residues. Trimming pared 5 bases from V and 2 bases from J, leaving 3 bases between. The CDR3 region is CASSLNTGELFF. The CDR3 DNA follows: TGTGCCAGCAGCCTAAACACCGGGGAGCTGTTTTTT.

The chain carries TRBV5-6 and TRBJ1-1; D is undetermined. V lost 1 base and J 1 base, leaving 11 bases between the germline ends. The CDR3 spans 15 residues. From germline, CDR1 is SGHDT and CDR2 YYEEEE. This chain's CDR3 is CASSLKASGNTEAFF. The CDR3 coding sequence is TGTGCCAGCAGCTTGAAAGCGTCGGGGAACACTGAAGCTTTCTTT.